This T cell receptor (beta chain) originates from a study of control samples from healthy donors and cancer patients. This CDR3 is 15 amino acids long. Trimming cost V 6 bases and J 6 bases; bases outside gene matches: 8. From germline, CDR1 is SNHLY and CDR2 FYNNEI. Method: immunoSEQ multiplex PCR; TCRdb's copy keeps in-frame clones and lacks some. Among some 130,000 clones, roughly 92% were seen once, and the ten largest hold 5.5% to 7%. Sequenced: blood. The J gene is TRBJ2-4, the V gene TRBV2; 10 bases are a match to TRBD2. This clonotype was obtained from a man between 18 and 35 years old in good health. CDR3 in amino acids: CASSELAGQTNIQYF. CDR3 nucleotide sequence: TGTGCCAGCAGCGAACTAGCGGGGCAAACAAACATTCAGTACTTC.